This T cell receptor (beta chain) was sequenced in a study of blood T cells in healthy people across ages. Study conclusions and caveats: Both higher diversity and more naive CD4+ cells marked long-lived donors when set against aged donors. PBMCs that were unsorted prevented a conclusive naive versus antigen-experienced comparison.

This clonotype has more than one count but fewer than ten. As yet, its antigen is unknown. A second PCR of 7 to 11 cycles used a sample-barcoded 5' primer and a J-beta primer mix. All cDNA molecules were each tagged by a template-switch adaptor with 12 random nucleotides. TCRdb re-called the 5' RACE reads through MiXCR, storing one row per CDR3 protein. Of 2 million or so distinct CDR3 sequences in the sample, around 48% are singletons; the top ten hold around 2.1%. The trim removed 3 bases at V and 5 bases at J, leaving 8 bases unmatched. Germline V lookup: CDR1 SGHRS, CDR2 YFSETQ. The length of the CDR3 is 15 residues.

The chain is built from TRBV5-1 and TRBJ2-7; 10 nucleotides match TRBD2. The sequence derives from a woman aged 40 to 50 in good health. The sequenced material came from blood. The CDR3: CASSSSGGPWNEQYF. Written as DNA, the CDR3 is TGCGCCAGCAGCTCTAGCGGGGGCCCCTGGAACGAGCAGTACTTC.